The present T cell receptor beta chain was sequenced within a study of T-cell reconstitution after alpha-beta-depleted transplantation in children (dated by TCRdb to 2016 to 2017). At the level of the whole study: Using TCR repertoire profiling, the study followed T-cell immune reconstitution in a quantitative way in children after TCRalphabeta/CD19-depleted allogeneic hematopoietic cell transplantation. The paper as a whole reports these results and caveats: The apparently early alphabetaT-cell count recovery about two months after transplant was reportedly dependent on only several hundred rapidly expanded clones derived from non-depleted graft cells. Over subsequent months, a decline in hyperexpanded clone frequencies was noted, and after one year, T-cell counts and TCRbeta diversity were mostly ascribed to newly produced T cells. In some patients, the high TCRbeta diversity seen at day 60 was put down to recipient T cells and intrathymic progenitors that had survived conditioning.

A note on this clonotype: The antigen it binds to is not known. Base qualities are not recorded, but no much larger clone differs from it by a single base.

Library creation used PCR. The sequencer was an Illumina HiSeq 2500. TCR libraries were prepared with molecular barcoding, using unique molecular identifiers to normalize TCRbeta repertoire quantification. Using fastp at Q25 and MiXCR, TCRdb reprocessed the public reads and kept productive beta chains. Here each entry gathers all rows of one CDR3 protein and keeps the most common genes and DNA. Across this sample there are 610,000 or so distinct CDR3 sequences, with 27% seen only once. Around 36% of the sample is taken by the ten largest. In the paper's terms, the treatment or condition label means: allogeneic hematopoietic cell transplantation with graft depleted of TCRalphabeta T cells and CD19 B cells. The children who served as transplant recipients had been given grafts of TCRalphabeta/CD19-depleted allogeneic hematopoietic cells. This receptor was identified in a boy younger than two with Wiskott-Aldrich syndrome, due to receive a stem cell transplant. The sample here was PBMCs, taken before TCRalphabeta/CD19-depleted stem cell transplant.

The CDR3 loop reads CASSFIFNEQFF. The base sequence is TGTGCCAGCAGCTTTATATTCAATGAGCAGTTCTTC. The chain was built from TRBV7-2 and TRBJ2-1; no D gene is confidently identified. Including cysteine and phenylalanine, the CDR3 has 12 amino acids. CDR3 DNA only is kept here, 36 bases in frame from base 1. CDR1 and CDR2, per the germline V gene, are SGHTA and FQGNSA. V drops 3 bases and J drops 6 bases, leaving 6 bases in between.